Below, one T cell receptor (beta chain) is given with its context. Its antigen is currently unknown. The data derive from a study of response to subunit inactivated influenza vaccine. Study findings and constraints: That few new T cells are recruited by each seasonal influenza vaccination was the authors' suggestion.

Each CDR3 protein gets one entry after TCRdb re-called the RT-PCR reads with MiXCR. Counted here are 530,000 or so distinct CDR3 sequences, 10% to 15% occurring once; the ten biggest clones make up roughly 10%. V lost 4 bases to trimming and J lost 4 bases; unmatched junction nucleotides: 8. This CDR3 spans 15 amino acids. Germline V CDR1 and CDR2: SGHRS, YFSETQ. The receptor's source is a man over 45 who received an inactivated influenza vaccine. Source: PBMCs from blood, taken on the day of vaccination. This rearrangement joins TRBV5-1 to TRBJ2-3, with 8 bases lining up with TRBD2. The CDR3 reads CASSRDPGGPDTQYF. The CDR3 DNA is TGCGCCAGCAGCCGAGACCCGGGGGGGCCAGATACGCAGTATTTT.